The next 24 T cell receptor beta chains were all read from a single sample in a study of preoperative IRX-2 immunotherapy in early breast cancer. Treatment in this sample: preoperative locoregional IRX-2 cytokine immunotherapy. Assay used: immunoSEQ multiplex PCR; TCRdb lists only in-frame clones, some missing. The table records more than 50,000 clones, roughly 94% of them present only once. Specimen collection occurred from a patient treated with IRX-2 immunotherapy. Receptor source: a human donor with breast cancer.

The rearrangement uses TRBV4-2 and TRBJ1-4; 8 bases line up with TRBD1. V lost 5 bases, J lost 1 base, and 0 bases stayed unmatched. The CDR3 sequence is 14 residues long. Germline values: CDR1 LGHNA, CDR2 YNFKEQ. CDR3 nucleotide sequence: TGTGCCAGCAGCGACAGGGGAACTAATGAAAAACTGTTTTTT. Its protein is CASSDRGTNEKLFF.

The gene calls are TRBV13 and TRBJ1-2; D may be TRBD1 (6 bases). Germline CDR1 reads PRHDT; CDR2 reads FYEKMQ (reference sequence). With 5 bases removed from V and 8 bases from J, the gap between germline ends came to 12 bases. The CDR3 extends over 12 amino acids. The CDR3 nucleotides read TGTGCCAGCAGCCGTGGGGGCGGCGGCTACACCTTC. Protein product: CASSRGGGGYTF.

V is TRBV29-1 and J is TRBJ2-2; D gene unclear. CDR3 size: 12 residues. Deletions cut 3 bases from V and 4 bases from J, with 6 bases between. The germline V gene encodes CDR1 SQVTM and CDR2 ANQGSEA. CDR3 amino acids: CSVEGFTGELFF. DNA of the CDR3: TGCAGCGTTGAGGGGTTCACCGGGGAGCTGTTTTTT.

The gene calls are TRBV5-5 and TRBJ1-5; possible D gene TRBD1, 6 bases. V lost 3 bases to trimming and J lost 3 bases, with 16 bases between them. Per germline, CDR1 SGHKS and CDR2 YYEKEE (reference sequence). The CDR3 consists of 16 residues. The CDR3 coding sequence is TGTGCCAGCAGCTCCGGGACATCGCCCCCCAATCAGCCCCAGCATTTT. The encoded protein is CASSSGTSPPNQPQHF.

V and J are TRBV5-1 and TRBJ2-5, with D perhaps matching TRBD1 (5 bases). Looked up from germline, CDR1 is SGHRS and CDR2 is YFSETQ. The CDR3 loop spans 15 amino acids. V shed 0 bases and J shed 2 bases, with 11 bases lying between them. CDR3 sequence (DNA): TGCGCCAGCAGCTTGGCCCAGGGTTTACAAGAGACCCAGTACTTC. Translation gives CASSLAQGLQETQYF.

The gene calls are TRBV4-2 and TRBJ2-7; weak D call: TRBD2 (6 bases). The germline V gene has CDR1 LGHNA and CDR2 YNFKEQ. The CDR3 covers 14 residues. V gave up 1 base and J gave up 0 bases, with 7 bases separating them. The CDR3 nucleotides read TGTGCCAGCAGCCAAGGGAGGGGCTCCTACGAGCAGTACTTC. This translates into CASSQGRGSYEQYF.

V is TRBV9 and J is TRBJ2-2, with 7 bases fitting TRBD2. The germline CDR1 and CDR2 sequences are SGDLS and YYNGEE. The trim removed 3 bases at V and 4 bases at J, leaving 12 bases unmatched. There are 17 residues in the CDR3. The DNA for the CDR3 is TGTGCCAGCAGCGCCATCGGGGGGAGGGCTCTCACCGGGGAGCTGTTTTTT. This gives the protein CASSAIGGRALTGELFF.

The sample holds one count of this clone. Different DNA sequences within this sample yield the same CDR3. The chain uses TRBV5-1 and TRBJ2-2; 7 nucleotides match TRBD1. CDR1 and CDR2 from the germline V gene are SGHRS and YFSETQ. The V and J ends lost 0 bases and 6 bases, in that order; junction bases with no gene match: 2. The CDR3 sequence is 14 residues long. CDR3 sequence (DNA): TGCGCCAGCAGCTTGGGACAGGGATCCGGGGAGCTGTTTTTT. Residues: CASSLGQGSGELFF.

CDR3 DNA: TGTGCCAGCAGTAAGACTAGCGGGAGATACAATGAGCAGTTCTTC. Amino acid sequence: CASSKTSGRYNEQFF. The genes are TRBV27 and TRBJ2-1; TRBD2 agrees at 12 bases. The V and J ends lost 5 bases and 4 bases, in that order; junction bases with no gene match: 3. Germline lookup yields CDR1 MNHEY and CDR2 SMNVEV (reference sequence). This CDR3 has 15 residues.

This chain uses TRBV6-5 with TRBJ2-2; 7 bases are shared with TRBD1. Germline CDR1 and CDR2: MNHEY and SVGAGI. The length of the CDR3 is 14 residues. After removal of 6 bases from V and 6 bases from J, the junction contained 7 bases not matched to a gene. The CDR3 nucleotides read TGTGCCAGCAGAAGGACAGGTGGGCCCGGGGAGCTGTTTTTT. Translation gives CASRRTGGPGELFF.

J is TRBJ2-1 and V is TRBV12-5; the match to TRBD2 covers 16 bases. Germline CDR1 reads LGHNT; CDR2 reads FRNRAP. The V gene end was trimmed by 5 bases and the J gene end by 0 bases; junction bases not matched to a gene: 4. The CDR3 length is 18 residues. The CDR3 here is CASGPGLAGGHSYNEQFF. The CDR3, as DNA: TGTGCTAGTGGTCCGGGACTAGCGGGGGGGCACTCCTACAATGAGCAGTTCTTC.

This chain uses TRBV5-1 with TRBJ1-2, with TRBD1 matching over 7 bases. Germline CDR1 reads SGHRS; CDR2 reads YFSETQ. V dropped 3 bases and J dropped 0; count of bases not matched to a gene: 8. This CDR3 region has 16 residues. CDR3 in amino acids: CASSSRVQGPNYGYTF. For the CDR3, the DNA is TGCGCCAGCAGCTCCCGAGTACAGGGGCCTAACTATGGCTACACCTTC.

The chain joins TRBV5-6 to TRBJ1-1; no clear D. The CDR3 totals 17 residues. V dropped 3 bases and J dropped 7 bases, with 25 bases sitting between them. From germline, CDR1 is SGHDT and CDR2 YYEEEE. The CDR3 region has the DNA TGTGCCAGCAGCTGGGCGGCCTTTTCCAGGCTGAGCCTTGAAGCTTTCTTT. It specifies CASSWAAFSRLSLEAFF.

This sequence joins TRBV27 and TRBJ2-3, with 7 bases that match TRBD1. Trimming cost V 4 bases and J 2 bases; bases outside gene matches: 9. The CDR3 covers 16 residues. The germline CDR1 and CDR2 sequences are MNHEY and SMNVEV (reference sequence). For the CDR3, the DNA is TGTGCCAGCAGTTCCCTGACAGGGCTGGACACAGATACGCAGTATTTT. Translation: CASSSLTGLDTDTQYF.

The CDR3 spells CASSLDPGLAGRFSTDTQYF. The CDR3 DNA follows: TGTGCCAGCAGCTTAGACCCTGGACTAGCGGGACGTTTTAGCACAGATACGCAGTATTTT. The chain is built from TRBV7-6 and TRBJ2-3; 12 bases are a match to TRBD2. V was clipped by 1 base and J by 0 bases; unmatched bases: 11. This CDR3 has 20 amino acids. The germline V gene has CDR1 SGHVS and CDR2 FNYEAQ.

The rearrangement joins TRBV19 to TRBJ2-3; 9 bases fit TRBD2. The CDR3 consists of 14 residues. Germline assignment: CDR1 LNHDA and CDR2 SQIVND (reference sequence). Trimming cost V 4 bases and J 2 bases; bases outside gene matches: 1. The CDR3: CASSTSGVTDTQYF. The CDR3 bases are TGTGCCAGTAGTACTAGCGGGGTCACAGATACGCAGTATTTT.

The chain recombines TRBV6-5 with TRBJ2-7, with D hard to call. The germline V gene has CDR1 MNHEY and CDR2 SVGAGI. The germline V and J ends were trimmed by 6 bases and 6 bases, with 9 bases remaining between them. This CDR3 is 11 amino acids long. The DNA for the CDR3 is TGTGCCAGCAGCCGCGGCGGCGAGCAGTACTTC. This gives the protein CASSRGGEQYF.

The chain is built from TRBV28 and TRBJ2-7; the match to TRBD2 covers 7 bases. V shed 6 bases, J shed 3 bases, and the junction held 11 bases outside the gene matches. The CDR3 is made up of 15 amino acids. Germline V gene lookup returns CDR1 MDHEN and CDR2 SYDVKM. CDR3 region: CASRLERDHRYEQYF. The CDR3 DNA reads TGTGCCAGCAGGCTTGAGCGGGACCATCGCTACGAGCAGTACTTC.

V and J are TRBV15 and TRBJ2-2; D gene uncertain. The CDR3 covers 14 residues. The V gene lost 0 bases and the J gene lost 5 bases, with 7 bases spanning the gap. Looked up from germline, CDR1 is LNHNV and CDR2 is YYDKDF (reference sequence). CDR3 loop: CATSRDPGTGELFF. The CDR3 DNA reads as TGTGCCACCAGCAGAGATCCCGGGACCGGGGAGCTGTTTTTT.

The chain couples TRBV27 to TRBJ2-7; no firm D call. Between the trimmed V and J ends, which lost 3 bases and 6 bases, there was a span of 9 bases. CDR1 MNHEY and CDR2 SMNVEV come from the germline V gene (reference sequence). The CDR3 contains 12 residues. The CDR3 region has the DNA TGTGCCAGCAGTTTTCCGGATGGCGAGCAGTACTTC. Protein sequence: CASSFPDGEQYF.

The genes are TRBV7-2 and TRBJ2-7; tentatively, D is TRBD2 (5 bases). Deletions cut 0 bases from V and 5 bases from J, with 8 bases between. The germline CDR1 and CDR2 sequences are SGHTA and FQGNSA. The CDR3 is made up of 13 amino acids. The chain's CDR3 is CASSLARGDEQYF. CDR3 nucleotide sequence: TGTGCCAGCAGCTTAGCCCGGGGTGACGAGCAGTACTTC.

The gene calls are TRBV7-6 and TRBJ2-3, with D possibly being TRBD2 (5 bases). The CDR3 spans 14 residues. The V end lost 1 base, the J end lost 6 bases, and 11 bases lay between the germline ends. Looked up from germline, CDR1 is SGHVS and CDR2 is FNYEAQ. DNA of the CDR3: TGTGCCAGCAGCTTAGGTAGAGGGTTGGATACGCAGTATTTT. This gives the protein CASSLGRGLDTQYF.

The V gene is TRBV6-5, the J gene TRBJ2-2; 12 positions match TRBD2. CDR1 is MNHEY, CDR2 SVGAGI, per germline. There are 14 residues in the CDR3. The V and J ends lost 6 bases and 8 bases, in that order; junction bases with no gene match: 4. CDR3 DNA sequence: TGTGCCAGCAGCAGACTAGCGGGAGCGGGGGAGCTGTTTTTT. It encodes CASSRLAGAGELFF.

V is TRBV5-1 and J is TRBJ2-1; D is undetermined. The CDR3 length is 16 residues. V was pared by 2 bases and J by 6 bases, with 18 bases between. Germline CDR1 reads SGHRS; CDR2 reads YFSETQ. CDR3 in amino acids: CASSLIGGPQTNEQFF. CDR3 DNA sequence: TGCGCCAGCAGCTTAATTGGCGGCCCCCAAACCAATGAGCAGTTCTTC.